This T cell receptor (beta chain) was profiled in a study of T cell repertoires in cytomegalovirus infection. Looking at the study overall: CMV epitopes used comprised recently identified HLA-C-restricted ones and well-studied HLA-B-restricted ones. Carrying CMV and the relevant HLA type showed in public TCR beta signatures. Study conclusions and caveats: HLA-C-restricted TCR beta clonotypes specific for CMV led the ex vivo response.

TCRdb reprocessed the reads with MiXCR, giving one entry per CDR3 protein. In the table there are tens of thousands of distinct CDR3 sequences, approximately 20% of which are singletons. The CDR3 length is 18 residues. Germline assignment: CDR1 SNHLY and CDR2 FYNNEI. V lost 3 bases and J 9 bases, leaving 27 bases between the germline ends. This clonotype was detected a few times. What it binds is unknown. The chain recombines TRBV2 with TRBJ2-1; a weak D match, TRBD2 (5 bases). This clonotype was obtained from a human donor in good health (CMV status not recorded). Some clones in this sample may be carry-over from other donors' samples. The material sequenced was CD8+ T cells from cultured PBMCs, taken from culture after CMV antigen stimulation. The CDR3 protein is CASSETPPGLRWVGEQFF. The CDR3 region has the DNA TGTGCCAGCAGTGAGACCCCCCCTGGACTGCGCTGGGTGGGTGAGCAGTTCTTC.